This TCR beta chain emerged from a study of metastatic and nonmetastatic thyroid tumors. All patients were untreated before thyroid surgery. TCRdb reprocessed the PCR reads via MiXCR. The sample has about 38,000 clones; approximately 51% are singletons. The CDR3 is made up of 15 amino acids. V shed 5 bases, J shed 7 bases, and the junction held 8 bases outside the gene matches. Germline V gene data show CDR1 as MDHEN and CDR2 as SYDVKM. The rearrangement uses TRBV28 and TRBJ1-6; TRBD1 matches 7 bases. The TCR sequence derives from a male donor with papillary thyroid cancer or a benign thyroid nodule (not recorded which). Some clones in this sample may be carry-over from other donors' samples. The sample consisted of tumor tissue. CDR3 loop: CASSARTGRNSPLHF. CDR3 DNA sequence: TGTGCCAGCAGTGCTCGGACAGGCCGGAATTCACCCCTCCACTTT.